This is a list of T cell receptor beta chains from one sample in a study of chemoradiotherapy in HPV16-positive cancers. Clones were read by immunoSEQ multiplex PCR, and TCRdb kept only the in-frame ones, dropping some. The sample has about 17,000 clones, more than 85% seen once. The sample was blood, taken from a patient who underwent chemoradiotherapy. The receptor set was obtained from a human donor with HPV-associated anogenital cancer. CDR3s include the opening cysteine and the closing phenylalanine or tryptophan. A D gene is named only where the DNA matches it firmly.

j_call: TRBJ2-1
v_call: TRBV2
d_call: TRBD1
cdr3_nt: TGTGCCAGCAGTGATACCCGACAGGGTTTGGGTTATGAGCAGTTCTTC
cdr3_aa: CASSDTRQGLGYEQFF

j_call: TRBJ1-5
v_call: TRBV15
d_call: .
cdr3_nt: TGTGCCACCAGCAGAGGGGAGGGTGGGCAGCCCCAGCATTTT
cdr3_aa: CATSRGEGGQPQHF

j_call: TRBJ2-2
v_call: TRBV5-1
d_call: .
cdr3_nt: TGCGCCAGCAGACGACCCGGTGTCGCCGGGGAGCTGTTTTTT
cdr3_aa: CASRRPGVAGELFF

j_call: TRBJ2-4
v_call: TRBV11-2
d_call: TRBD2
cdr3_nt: TGTGCCAGCAGCTTAGGACTAGCGGGGGGTAAAAACATTCAGTACTTC
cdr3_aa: CASSLGLAGGKNIQYF

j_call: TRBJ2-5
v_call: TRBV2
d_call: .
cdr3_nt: TGTGCCAGCGAGGGGGTAGCGTTTCTGGGGGAGACCCAGTACTTC
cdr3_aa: CASEGVAFLGETQYF

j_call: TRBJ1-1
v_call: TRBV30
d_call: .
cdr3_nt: TGTGCCTGGAGTGCCAGGGCCCCCAGGAACACTGAAGCTTTCTTT
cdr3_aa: CAWSARAPRNTEAFF

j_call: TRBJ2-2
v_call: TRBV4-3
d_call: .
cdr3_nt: TGCGCCAGCAGCCCGCCTAAAGGGACCGGGGAGCTGTTTTTT
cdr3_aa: CASSPPKGTGELFF

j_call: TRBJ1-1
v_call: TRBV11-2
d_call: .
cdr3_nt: TGTGCCAGCAGCAACCTGGGGGCCTATACTGAAGCTTTCTTT
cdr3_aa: CASSNLGAYTEAFF

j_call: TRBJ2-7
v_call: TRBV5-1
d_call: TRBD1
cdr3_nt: TGCGCCAGCAGCCGGACAGGGGGCAACTACGAGCAGTACTTC
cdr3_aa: CASSRTGGNYEQYF

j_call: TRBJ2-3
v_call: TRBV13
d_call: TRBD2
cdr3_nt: TGTGCCAGCAGCAGCCTCCGCCTAGCGGGAGGCACAGATACGCAGTATTTT
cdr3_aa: CASSSLRLAGGTDTQYF

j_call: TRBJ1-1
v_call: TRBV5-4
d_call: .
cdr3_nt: TGTGCCAGCCAGCCGGGGACGAACACTGAAGCTTTCTTT
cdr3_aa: CASQPGTNTEAFF

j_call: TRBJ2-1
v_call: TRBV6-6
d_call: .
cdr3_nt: TGTGCCAGCGGGGCGACAGGCAATGAGCAGTTCTTC
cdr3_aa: CASGATGNEQFF

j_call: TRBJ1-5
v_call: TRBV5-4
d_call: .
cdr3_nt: TGTGCCAGCAGCTTGGACAATCAGCCCCAGCATTTT
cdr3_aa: CASSLDNQPQHF